These 11 T cell receptor beta chains originate from one sample sequenced in a study of vaccination effects on CD4 cells after COVID-19. Having been cultured for under twelve days, the cells underwent CD4+ T cell isolation. Using immunoSEQ multiplex PCR, the repertoire was profiled, and TCRdb retains in-frame clones only, with some absent. The sample holds 45,000 to 60,000 clones, about three quarters seen once. These receptors lack a known antigen. The input for sequencing was CD4+ T cells from PBMCs cultured without peptide, taken before COVID-19 vaccination. These receptors originate from a human donor who received a COVID-19 vaccine.

CDR3: CASNRAGSNTGELFF. The CDR3 region has the DNA TGTGCCAGCAACCGCGCCGGATCGAACACCGGGGAGCTGTTTTTT. The rearrangement uses TRBV9 and TRBJ2-2; D gene uncertain. Germline CDR1 and CDR2: SGDLS and YYNGEE. The CDR3 totals 15 residues. The V gene lost 6 bases and the J gene lost 0 bases, with 12 bases spanning the gap.

V and J are TRBV6-6 and TRBJ1-1; D may be TRBD1 (6 bases). The CDR3 covers 13 residues. CDR1 is MNHNY and CDR2 is SVGAGI in the germline V gene (reference sequence). The germline V and J ends were trimmed by 7 bases and 1 base, with 10 bases remaining between them. In DNA form, the CDR3 reads TGTGCCAGCAAGAGGGACACGAACACTGAAGCTTTCTTT. It codes for CASKRDTNTEAFF.

The chain uses TRBV27 and TRBJ1-5; D unclear. Germline CDR1 is MNHEY and CDR2 is SMNVEV (reference sequence). This CDR3 spans 12 amino acids. The germline V and J ends were trimmed by 6 bases and 3 bases, with 6 bases remaining between them. The CDR3 region has the DNA TGTGCCAGCAGCGTGAACAATCAGCCCCAGCATTTT. Its protein is CASSVNNQPQHF.

The chain carries TRBV5-8 and TRBJ2-1, with 10 bases aligning to TRBD2. Germline lookup yields CDR1 SGHTS and CDR2 YDEGEE. This CDR3 has 19 amino acids. Trimming at V came to 7 bases and at J to 6 bases, leaving 22 bases not matched to a gene. The CDR3 reads CASPRGLDRVLAGGNEQFF. In DNA form, the CDR3 reads TGTGCCAGCCCAAGGGGACTTGACAGGGTGTTAGCGGGGGGCAATGAGCAGTTCTTC. The entire variable domain, with the rest obtained from reference TRBV5-8 and TRBJ2-1, is as follows: EAGVTQSPTHLIKTRGQQATLRCSPISGHTSVYWYQQALGLGLQFLLWYDEGEERNRGNFPPRFSGRQFPNYSSELNVNALELEDSALYLCASPRGLDRVLAGGNEQFFGPGTRLTVL.

The chain employs TRBV7-2 and TRBJ2-5; a possible D gene is TRBD1 (5 bases). The CDR3 loop spans 13 amino acids. V lost 4 bases, J lost 2 bases, and 8 bases lay in between. The germline gives CDR1 SGHTA, CDR2 FQGNSA. This CDR3 is CASSWGIQETQYF. CDR3 bases: TGTGCCAGCAGCTGGGGCATTCAAGAGACCCAGTACTTC.

The chain joins TRBV28 to TRBJ2-7, with D possibly being TRBD2 (5 bases). With 4 bases removed from V and 6 bases from J, the gap between germline ends came to 16 bases. The germline gives CDR1 MDHEN, CDR2 SYDVKM. The CDR3 has 14 amino acids. CDR3 loop: CASSWDPRGGEQYV. In DNA form, the CDR3 reads TGTGCCAGCAGTTGGGATCCCCGGGGTGGCGAGCAGTACGTC.

The gene calls are TRBV6-1 and TRBJ2-7; 8 positions match TRBD1. In germline, CDR1 is MNHNS, CDR2 SASEGT. The CDR3 contains 15 residues. V shed 3 bases and J 6 bases; nucleotides not matched to a gene: 10. The CDR3 spells CASSESGTGLFEQYV. Written as DNA, the CDR3 is TGTGCCAGCAGTGAGTCCGGGACAGGTTTATTCGAGCAGTACGTC.

The J gene is TRBJ1-2, the V gene TRBV6-5, with D perhaps matching TRBD1 (5 bases). V was pared by 10 bases and J by 6 bases, with 18 bases between. CDR1 and CDR2 from the germline V gene are MNHEY and SVGAGI. This CDR3 has 13 residues. The CDR3 region has the DNA TGTGCCACCCGGGGCTTAAGTGGCCATGGCTACACCTTC. Protein sequence: CATRGLSGHGYTF.

The V and J genes are TRBV5-1 and TRBJ1-2, with D perhaps TRBD1 (5 bases). CDR3 size: 13 residues. CDR1 SGHRS and CDR2 YFSETQ come from the germline V gene. Trimming took 4 bases from V and 4 from J, leaving 11 bases between them. The CDR3 region is CASSVGASYGYTF. In DNA, the CDR3 is TGCGCCAGCAGCGTAGGGGCGAGCTATGGCTACACCTTC.

V gene TRBV6-5 combines with J gene TRBJ2-1, with D maybe TRBD2 (6 bases). CDR1 is MNHEY, CDR2 SVGAGI, per germline. V lost 8 bases, J lost 6 bases, and 20 bases lay in between. The CDR3 covers 15 residues. The chain's CDR3 is CASRSRRQRANEQFF. For the CDR3, the DNA is TGTGCCAGCCGTTCACGCCGGCAGCGGGCCAATGAGCAGTTCTTC.

The CDR3 nucleotides read TGTGCCAGCTCACGTAGGGGGGATGAGCAGTTCTTC. Encoded protein: CASSRRGDEQFF. The chain links TRBV18 to TRBJ2-1; D tentatively reads TRBD1 or TRBD2 (6 bases each). V gave up 4 bases and J gave up 8 bases, with 9 bases separating them. The germline CDR1 and CDR2 sequences are KGHSH and LQKENI. The CDR3 runs 12 residues.